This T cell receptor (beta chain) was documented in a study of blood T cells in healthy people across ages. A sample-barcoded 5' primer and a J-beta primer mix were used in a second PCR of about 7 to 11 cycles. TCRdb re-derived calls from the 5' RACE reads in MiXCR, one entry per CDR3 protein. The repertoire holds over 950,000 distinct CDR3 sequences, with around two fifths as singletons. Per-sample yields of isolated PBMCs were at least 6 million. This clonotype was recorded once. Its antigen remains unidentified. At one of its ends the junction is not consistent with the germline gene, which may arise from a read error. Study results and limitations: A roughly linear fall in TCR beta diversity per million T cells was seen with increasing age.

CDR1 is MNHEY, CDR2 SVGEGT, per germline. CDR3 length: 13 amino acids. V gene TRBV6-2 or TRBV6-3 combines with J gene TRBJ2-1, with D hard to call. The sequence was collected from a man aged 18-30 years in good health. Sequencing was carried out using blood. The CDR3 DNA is TGTGCCAGCTGTTATTTAGCCCAGAATGAGCAGTTCTTC. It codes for CASCYLAQNEQFF.